This TCR beta chain appears in the sequencing data of a study of OX40 agonist ivuxolimab in advanced cancers. The table came from immunoSEQ multiplex PCR; TCRdb's copy has only in-frame clones and leaves some out. The repertoire includes under 65,000 clones, approximately 81% of them detected once, and under 3% sits in the top ten. The germline V gene has CDR1 MGHRA and CDR2 YSYEKL. The CDR3 covers 15 residues. Deletions cut 1 base from V and 4 bases from J, with 14 bases between. Specimen: CD4+ or CD8+ T cells sorted from blood, collected in a trial of the OX40 agonist ivuxolimab. This TCR was sampled from an adult with an advanced solid tumor such as melanoma, head and neck, liver or kidney cancer. The chain recombines TRBV4-1 with TRBJ2-7; weak D call: TRBD1 (5 bases). The CDR3 loop reads CASSQAARVEYEQYF. CDR3 DNA sequence: TGCGCCAGCAGCCAAGCCGCCAGGGTAGAATACGAGCAGTACTTC.